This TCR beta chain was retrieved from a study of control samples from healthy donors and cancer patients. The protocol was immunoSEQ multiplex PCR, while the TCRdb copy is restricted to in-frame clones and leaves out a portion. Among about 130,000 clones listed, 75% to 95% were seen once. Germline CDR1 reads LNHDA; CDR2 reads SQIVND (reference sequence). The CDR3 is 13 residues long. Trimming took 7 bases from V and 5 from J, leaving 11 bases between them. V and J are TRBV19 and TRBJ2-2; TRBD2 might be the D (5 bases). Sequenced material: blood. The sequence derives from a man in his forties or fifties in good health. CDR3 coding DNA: TGTGCCAGTACCCCGCGGGCGACCGGGGAGCTGTTTTTT. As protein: CASTPRATGELFF. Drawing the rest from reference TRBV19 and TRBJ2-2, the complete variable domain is DGGITQSPKYLFRKEGQNVTLSCEQNLNHDAMYWYRQDPGQGLRLIYYSQIVNDFQKGDIAEGYSVSREKKESFPLTVTSAQKNPTAFYLCASTPRATGELFFGEGSRLTVL.